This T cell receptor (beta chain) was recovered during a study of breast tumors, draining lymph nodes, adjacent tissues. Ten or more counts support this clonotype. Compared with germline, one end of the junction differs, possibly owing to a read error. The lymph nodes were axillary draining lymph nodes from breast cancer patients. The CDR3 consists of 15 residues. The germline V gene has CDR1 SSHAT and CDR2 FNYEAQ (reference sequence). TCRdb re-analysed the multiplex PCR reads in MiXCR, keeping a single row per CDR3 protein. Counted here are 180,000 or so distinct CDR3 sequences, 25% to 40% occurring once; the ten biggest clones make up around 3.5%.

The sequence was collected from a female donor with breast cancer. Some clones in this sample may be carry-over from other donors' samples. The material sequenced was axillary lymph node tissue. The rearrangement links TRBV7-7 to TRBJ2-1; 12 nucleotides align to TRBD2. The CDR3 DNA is TGTGCTAGCAGCTTAGATCTAGCGGGGGGGGCGCAGAGGTTCTTC. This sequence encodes CASSLDLAGGAQRFF. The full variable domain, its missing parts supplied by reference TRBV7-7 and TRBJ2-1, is GAGVSQSPRYKVTKRGQDVTLRCDPISSHATLYWYQQALGQGPEFLTYFNYEAQPDKSGLPSDRFSAERPEGSISTLTIQRTEQRDSAMYRCASSLDLAGGAQRFFGPGTRLTVL.